This T cell receptor (beta chain) was identified during a study of OX40 agonist ivuxolimab in advanced cancers. Turning to the study itself: Ivuxolimab is an agonistic anti-OX40 (CD134) antibody, and patients were treated with it. Two patients with cutaneous melanoma and one with hepatocellular carcinoma, three in total, showed partial responses.

TCRdb keeps only in-frame clones here, not all; method: immunoSEQ multiplex PCR. The sample carries 90,000 to 120,000 clones, under 95% recorded once. Germline lookup yields CDR1 WSHSY and CDR2 SAAADI. The ends were cut back, 3 bases at V and 6 bases at J, with 14 bases in the middle. This CDR3 spans 15 amino acids. The rearrangement uses TRBV10-2 and TRBJ2-2, with a tentative D call TRBD1 (5 bases). The source was CD4+ or CD8+ T cells sorted from blood, collected in a trial of the OX40 agonist ivuxolimab. This sequence originates from an adult with an advanced solid tumor such as melanoma, head and neck, liver or kidney cancer. The CDR3 loop reads CASSEIGATAGELFF. The CDR3 DNA sequence: TGCGCCAGCAGTGAAATAGGGGCTACCGCCGGGGAGCTGTTTTTT.